This TCR beta chain was retrieved from a study of blood T cell repertoires in COVID-19. Study details: The analysed material was cDNA or gDNA that came from T cells, B-cell-depleted T cells, or PBMCs.

CDR1 is MNHEY, CDR2 SVGAGI, per germline. CDR3 length: 12 amino acids. V was pared by 6 bases and J by 3 bases, with 9 bases between. Clones were read by immunoSEQ multiplex PCR, and TCRdb kept only the in-frame ones, dropping some. The repertoire holds some 170,000 clones, roughly 90% seen once, with around 17% in the top ten. The source of this sequence is a man between 60 and 75 years old with active or convalescent COVID-19. The J gene is TRBJ2-7, the V gene TRBV6-5; TRBD1 might be the D (5 bases). Sequences were obtained from peripheral blood. The CDR3 loop is CASRQESYEQYF. The CDR3 region has the DNA TGTGCCAGCAGACAGGAGAGCTACGAGCAGTACTTC.